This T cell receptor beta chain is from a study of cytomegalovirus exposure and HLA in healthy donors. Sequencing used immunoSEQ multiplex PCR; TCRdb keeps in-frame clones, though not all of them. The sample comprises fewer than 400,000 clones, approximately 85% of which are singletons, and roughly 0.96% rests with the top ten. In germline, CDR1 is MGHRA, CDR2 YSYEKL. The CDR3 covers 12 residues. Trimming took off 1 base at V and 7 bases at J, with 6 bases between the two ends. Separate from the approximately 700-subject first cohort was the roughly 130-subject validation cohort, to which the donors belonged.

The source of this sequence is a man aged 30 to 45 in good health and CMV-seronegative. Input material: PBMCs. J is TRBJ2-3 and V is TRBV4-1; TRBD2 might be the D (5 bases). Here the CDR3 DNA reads TGCGCCAGCAGCCAAGTAGCGAATACGCAGTATTTT. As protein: CASSQVANTQYF.